This T cell receptor (beta chain) came from a study of cytomegalovirus exposure and HLA in healthy donors. Study-wide results and limits: A few V segments could not be told apart, such as TRBV6-2 and TRBV6-3, and were left out. Analyzed later, most CMV-associated TCR beta chains appeared HLA-restricted.

Amplification used 60 Vbeta primers and 13 Jbeta primers. Data came from immunoSEQ multiplex PCR; TCRdb stores just in-frame clones and leaves some out. Of 300,000 or so clones detected, around four fifths appear once; the ten largest clones hold about 2%. A word on this clone: Its antigen is still unknown.

CDR1 is SGHTA and CDR2 is FQGNSA in the germline V gene. CDR3 length: 15 residues. J lost 2 bases, V lost 5 bases, and 3 bases had no gene match. The chain combines TRBV7-2 with TRBJ2-7, with 13 bases fitting TRBD2. The source material was PBMCs. The TCR originated in a woman aged 40 to 50 in good health and CMV-seropositive. Here the CDR3 reads CASSQGLAGTYEQYF. The DNA for the CDR3 is TGTGCCAGCAGCCAGGGACTAGCGGGGACCTACGAGCAGTACTTC.